This T cell receptor (beta chain) was retrieved from a study of human T cells and chemical hapten exposure. Time point reported: patch test 1, 2 weeks after DPC sensitization. Sample treatment: therapeutic diphenylcyclopropenone sensitization with weekly scalp DPC. This clonotype was observed at least ten times. In the authors' methods: Samples held a median of around 100,000 TCRs, range 23,224–690,600. TCRdb independently ran MiXCR on the RACE reads; one entry per CDR3 protein. The V and J calls and clone size come from TCRdb's table, not from the authors' own analysis. This table has a few hundred thousand distinct CDR3 sequences, 4% to 5.5% appearing once. V trimming: 10 bases; J trimming: 5 bases; junction bases outside the gene matches: 15. The V gene's germline CDR1 is MDHEN and CDR2 SYDVKM. The CDR3 is 16 residues long.

The TCR comes from a woman aged 45-60 years with alopecia areata. Some clones in this sample may be carry-over from other donors' samples. The V call is TRBV28, the J call TRBJ2-2, with 8 positions matching TRBD2. The starting material was whole blood, obtained in connection with sensitization to the hapten diphenylcyclopropenone (DPC). The CDR3 bases are TGTGCCACCACCCTCATCGGCCGGGAGGGAACCGGGGAGCTGTTTTTT. This encodes CATTLIGREGTGELFF.